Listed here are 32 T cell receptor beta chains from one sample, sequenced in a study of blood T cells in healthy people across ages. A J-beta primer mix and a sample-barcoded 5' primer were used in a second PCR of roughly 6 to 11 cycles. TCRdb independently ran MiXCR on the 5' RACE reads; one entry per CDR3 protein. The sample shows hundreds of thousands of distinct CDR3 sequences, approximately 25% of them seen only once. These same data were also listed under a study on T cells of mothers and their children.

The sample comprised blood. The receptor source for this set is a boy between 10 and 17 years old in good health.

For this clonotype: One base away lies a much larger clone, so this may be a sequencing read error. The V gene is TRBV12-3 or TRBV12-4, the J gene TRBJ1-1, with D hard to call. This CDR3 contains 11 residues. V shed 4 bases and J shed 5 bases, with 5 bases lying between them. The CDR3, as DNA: TGTGCCAGCAGTTCCTGGACTGAAGCTTTCTTT. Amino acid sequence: CASSSWTEAFF.

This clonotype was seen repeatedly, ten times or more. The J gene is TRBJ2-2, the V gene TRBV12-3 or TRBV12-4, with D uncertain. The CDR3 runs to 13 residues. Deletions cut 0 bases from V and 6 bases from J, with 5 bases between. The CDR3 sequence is CASSLAVPGELFF. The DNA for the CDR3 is TGTGCCAGCAGTTTAGCGGTACCCGGGGAGCTGTTTTTT.

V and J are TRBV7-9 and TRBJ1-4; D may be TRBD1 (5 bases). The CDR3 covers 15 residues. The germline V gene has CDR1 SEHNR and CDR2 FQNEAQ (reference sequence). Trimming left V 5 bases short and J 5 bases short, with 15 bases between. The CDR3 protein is CASSRGAGGNEKLFF. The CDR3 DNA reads TGTGCCAGCAGCCGCGGGGCAGGTGGGAATGAAAAACTGTTTTTT.

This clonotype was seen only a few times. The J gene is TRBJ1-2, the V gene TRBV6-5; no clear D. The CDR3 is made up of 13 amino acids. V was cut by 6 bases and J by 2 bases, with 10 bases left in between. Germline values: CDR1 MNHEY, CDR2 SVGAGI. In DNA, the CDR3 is TGTGCCAGCAGGCTCACCCTAAACTATGGCTACACCTTC. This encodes CASRLTLNYGYTF.

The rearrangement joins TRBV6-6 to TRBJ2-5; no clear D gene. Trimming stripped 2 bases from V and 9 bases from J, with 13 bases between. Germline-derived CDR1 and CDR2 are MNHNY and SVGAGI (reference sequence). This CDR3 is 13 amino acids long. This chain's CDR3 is CASSYPDFLPQYF. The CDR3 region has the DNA TGTGCCAGCAGTTACCCCGACTTTTTGCCCCAGTACTTC.

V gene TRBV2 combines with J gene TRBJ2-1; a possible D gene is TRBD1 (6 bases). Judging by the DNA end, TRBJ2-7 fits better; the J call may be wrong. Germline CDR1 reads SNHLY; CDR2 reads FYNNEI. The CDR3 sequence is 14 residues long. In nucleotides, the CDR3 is TGTGCCAGCACCCGGGGTGGGACACCCTACGAGCAGTACTTC. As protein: CASTRGGTPYEQYF.

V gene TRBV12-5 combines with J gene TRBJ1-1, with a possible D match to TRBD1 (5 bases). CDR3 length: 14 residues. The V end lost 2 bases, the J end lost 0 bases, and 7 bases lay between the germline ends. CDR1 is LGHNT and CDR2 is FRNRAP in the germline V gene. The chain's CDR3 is CASGLRQMNTEAFF. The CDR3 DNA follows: TGTGCTAGTGGTTTGAGACAGATGAACACTGAAGCTTTCTTT.

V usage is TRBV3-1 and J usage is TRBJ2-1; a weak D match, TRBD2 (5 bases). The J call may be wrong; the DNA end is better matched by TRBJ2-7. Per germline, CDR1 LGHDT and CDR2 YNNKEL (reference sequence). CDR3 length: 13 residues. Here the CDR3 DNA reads TGTGCCAGCAGCCAAAACGGGGCCTACGAGCAGTACTTC. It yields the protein CASSQNGAYEQYF.

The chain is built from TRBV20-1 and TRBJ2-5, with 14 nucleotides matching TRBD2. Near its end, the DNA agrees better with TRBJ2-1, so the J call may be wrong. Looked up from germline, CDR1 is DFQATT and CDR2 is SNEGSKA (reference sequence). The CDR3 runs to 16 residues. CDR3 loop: CSARAYGLAGGNEQFF. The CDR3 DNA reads TGCAGTGCTAGAGCTTACGGACTAGCGGGAGGTAATGAGCAGTTCTTC.

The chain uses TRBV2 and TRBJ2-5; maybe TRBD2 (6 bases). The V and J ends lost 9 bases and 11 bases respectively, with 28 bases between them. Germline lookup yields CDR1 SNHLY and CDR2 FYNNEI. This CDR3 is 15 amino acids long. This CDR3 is CASSPLLGPGVEQYF. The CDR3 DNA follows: TGTGCCAGTAGTCCCCTTCTGGGCCCGGGGGTGGAGCAGTACTTC.

The CDR3 loop reads CAISTGQGTEQYF. The CDR3 DNA reads TGTGCCATCAGTACGGGACAGGGTACCGAGCAGTACTTC. V and J are TRBV10-3 and TRBJ2-7, with 9 bases aligning to TRBD1. The CDR3 extends over 13 amino acids. V shed 5 bases, J shed 6 bases, and the junction held 5 bases outside the gene matches. Per the germline V gene, CDR1 is ENHRY and CDR2 is SYGVKD.

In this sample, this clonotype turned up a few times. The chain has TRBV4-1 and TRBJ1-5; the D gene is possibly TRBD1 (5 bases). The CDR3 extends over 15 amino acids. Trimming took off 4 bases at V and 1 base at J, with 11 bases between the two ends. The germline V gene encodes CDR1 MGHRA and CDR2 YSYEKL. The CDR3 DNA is TGCGCCAGCAGCCCACGATGGGGGAGCAATCAGCCCCAGCATTTT. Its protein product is CASSPRWGSNQPQHF.

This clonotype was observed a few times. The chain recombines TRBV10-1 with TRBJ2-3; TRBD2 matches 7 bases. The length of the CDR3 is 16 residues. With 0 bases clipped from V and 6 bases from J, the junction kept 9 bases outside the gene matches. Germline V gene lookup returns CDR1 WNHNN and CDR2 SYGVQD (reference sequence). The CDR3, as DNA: TGCGCCAGCAGTGAGTCGTCGTTGCGGGAGAGGGATACGCAGTATTTT. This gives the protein CASSESSLRERDTQYF.

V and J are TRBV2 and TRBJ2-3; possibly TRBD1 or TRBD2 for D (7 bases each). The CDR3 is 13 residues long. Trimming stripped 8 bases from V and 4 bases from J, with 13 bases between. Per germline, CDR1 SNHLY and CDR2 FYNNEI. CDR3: CASYPGGADTQYF. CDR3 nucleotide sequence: TGTGCCAGCTACCCAGGGGGGGCAGATACGCAGTATTTT. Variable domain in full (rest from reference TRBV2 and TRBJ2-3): EPEVTQTPSHQVTQMGQEVILRCVPISNHLYFYWYRQILGQKVEFLVSFYNNEISEKSEIFDDQFSVERPDGSNFTLKIRSTKLEDSAMYFCASYPGGADTQYFGPGTRLTVL.

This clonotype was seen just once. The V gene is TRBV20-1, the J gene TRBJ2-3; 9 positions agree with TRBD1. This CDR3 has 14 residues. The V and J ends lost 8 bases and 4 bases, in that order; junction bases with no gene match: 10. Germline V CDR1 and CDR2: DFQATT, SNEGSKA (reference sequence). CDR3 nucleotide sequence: TGCAGTCCCTTGCCGGGACAGGGTGCAGATACGCAGTATTTT. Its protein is CSPLPGQGADTQYF.

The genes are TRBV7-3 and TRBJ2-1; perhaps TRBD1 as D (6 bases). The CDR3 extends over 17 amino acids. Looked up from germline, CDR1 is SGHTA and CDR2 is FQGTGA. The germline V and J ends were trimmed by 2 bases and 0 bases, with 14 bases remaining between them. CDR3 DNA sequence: TGTGCCAGCAGCTTAGCAGGGGCGTTGAGCTCCTACAATGAGCAGTTCTTC. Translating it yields CASSLAGALSSYNEQFF.

This CDR3 reads CASSKVDIEETQYF. The CDR3 coding sequence is TGTGCCAGCAGCAAAGTTGACATCGAAGAGACCCAGTACTTC. The J gene is TRBJ2-5, the V gene TRBV21-1. TRBV21-1 is given as a pseudogene. This CDR3 is built from 14 residues.

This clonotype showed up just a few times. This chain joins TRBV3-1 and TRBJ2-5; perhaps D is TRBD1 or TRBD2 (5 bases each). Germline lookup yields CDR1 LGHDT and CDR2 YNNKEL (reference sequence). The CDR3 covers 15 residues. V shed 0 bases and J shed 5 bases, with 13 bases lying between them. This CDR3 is CASSQDRAGTETQYF. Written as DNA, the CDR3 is TGTGCCAGCAGCCAAGATCGGGCAGGGACGGAGACCCAGTACTTC.

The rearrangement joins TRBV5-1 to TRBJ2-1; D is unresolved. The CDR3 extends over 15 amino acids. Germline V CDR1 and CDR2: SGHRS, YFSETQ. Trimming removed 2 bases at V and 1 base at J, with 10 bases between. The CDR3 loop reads CASSFREISYNEQFF. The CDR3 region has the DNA TGCGCCAGCAGCTTCCGAGAGATATCCTACAATGAGCAGTTCTTC. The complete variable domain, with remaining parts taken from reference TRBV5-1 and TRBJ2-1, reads KAGVTQTPRYLIKTRGQQVTLSCSPISGHRSVSWYQQTPGQGLQFLFEYFSETQRNKGNFPGRFSGRQFSNSRSEMNVSTLELGDSALYLCASSFREISYNEQFFGPGTRLTVL.

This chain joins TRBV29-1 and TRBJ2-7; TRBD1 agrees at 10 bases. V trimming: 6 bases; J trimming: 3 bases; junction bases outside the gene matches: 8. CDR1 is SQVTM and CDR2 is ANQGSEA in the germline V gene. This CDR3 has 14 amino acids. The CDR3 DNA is TGCAGCGTCTTATCCGGGACAGGGGACTACGAGCAGTACTTC. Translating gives CSVLSGTGDYEQYF.

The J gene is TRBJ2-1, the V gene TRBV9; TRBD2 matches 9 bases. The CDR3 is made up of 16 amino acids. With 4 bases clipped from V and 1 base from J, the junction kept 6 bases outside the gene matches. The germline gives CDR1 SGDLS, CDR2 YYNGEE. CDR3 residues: CASSPRGLASYNEQFF. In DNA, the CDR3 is TGTGCCAGCAGCCCCCGGGGACTAGCTTCCTACAATGAGCAGTTCTTC.

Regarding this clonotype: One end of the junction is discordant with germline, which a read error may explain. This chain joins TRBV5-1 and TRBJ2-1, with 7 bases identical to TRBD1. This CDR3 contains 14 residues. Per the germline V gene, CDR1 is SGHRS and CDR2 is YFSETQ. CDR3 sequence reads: CASSTGQTVYERYF. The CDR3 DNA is TGCGCCAGCAGCACGGGACAGACAGTTTACGAGCGGTACTTC.

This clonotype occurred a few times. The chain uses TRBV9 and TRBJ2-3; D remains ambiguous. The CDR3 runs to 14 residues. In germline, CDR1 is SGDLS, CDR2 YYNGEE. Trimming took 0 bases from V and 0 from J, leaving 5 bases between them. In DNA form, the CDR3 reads TGTGCCAGCAGCGTAGATGGGAGCACAGATACGCAGTATTTT. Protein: CASSVDGSTDTQYF.

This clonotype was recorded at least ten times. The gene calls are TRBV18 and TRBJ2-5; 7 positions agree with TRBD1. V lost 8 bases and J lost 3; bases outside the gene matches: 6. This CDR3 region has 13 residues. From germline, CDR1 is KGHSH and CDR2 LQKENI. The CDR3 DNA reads TGTGCCAGCAGCCCCGGACAGGAAGAGACCCAGTACTTC. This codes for CASSPGQEETQYF.

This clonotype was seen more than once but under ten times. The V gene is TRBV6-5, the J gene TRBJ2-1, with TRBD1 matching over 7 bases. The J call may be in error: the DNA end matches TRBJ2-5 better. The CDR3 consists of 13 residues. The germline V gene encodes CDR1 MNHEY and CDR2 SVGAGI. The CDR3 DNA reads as TGTGCCAGCAGCAAGACAGGGTCAAAGACCCAGTACTTC. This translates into CASSKTGSKTQYF.

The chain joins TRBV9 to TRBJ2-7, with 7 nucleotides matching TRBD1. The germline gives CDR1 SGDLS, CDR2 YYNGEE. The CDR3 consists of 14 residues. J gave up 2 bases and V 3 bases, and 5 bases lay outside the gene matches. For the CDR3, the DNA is TGTGCCAGCAGCGCCAGGGACAGCGCCTACGAGCAGTACTTC. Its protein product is CASSARDSAYEQYF.

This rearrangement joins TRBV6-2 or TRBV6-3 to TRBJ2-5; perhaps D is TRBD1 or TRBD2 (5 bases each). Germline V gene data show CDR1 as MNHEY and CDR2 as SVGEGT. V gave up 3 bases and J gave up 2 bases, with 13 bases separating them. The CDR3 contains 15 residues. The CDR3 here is CASSYTGTAQETQYF. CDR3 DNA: TGTGCCAGCAGTTATACCGGGACGGCGCAAGAGACCCAGTACTTC.

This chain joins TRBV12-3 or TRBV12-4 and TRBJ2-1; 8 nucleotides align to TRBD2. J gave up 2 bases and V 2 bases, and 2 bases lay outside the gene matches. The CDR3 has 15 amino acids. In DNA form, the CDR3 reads TGTGCCAGCAGTTTACCGGGGGGGGCCTACAATGAGCAGTTCTTC. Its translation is CASSLPGGAYNEQFF.

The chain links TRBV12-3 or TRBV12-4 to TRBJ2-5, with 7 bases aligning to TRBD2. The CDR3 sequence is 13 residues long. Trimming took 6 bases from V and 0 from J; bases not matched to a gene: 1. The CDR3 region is CASRGTNQETQYF. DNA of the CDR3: TGTGCCAGCAGGGGGACTAACCAAGAGACCCAGTACTTC.

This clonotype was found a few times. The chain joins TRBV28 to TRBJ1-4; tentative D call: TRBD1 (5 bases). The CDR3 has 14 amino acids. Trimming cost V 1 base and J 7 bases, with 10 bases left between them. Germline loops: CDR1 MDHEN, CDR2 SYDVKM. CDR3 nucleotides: TGTGCCAGCAGTTTATTTGGGGACGGTGAAAAACTGTTTTTT. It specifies CASSLFGDGEKLFF.

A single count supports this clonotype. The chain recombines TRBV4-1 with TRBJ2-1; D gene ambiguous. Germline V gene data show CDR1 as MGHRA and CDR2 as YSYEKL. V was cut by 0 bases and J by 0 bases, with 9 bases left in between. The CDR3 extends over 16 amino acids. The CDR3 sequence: CASSQEQASSYNEQFF. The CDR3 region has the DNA TGCGCCAGCAGCCAAGAGCAGGCCAGCTCCTACAATGAGCAGTTCTTC.

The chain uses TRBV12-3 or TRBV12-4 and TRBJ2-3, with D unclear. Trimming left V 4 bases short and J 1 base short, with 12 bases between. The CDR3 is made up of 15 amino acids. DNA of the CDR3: TGTGCCAGCAGTTACGTACCGCCCGGCACAGATACGCAGTATTTT. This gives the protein CASSYVPPGTDTQYF.